These T cell receptor beta chains were read from a single sample in a study of human thymus T cells. Sequencing used immunoSEQ multiplex PCR; TCRdb keeps in-frame clones, though not all of them. Altogether around 120,000 clones are present, around 94% being singletons, with the ten largest covering 0.02% to 0.025%. The sample taken for sequencing was thymus tissue. All receptors come from a boy under two years old with a congenital heart defect but otherwise immunologically healthy. Both conserved end residues are part of each CDR3. Each record gives: V gene, J gene, CDR3 protein.

TRBV4-1,TRBJ1-1,CASSQLQGRRTEAFF
TRBV5-6,TRBJ2-2,CASSFPGTGELFF
TRBV14,TRBJ2-3,CASSQDLGRAGGSTDTQYF
TRBV4-3,TRBJ2-2,CASSQDPSYTGELFF
TRBV4-1,TRBJ2-5,CASSSSGGAEETQYF
TRBV29-1,TRBJ1-2,CSVDRGLDGYTF
TRBV6-1,TRBJ1-4,CASSELGEKLFF
TRBV6-6,TRBJ2-7,CASSRGWRENYEQYF
TRBV4-3,TRBJ1-1,CASSQEGRGGTEAFF
TRBV5-1,TRBJ2-3,CASSLGVGSTDTQYF
TRBV4-3,TRBJ2-2,CASSQDPPRWGELFF
TRBV4-3,TRBJ1-3,CASSPNAYSPGNTIYF
TRBV5-1,TRBJ2-7,CASSLGQGWSYEQYF
TRBV4-1,TRBJ1-4,CASSHFLISTNEKLFF
TRBV7-9,TRBJ2-7,CASSLRAGEYEQYF
TRBV21-1,TRBJ2-4,CASSMFTVAKNIQYF
TRBV5-1,TRBJ2-7,CASSLVAGDEQYF
TRBV5-6,TRBJ1-1,CASSPRGGFDEAFF
TRBV4-3,TRBJ1-1,CASSGDLGTEAFF
TRBV12-5,TRBJ1-2,CASGSMTGIHYGYTF
TRBV7-3,TRBJ2-1,CASSSLAGGYNEQFF
TRBV6-5,TRBJ1-2,CASSEEWFYGYTF
TRBV7-2,TRBJ2-2,CASSSLRIAGGPWVGELFF
TRBV2,TRBJ2-3,CASRGGSTDTQYF
TRBV2,TRBJ1-1,CASSEQLRMGVGLTEAFF
TRBV13,TRBJ2-7,CASSLRLSEGSYEQYF
TRBV27,TRBJ1-1,CASSSRPGMNTEAFF
TRBV4-2,TRBJ1-1,CASSQESLVSMNTEAFF
TRBV6-4,TRBJ2-7,CASSESSTPYEQYF
TRBV4-1,TRBJ2-5,CASSQVLSGGAMETQYF
TRBV5-3,TRBJ2-7,CARSLPGGGYEQYF
TRBV6-6,TRBJ2-2,CASSYRAPTGELFF
TRBV9,TRBJ2-7,CASSVDDGDLYEQYF
TRBV6-5,TRBJ2-3,CASRHSSGPPDTQYF
TRBV12-5,TRBJ1-5,CASGLVSDSNQPQHF
TRBV6-1,TRBJ1-2,CASKIGPQVGGYTF
TRBV5-1,TRBJ2-3,CASSLGAYSTDTQYF
TRBV27,TRBJ1-5,CASSLSGSGNQPQHF